The 24 T cell receptor beta chains given below trace back to one sample, sequenced in a study of T-cell memory formation after mild COVID-19. TCRdb called the 5' RACE reads again in MiXCR, with one record for every CDR3 protein. The sample lists some 29,000 distinct CDR3 sequences, about 15% occurring once. The specimen sequenced was PBMCs or a T cell subset sorted from them (not recorded which). The receptors derive from an adult who had mild COVID-19 (a few samples of this study predate the infection). Cell type and time point are not known.

This rearrangement joins TRBV5-6 to TRBJ1-3; the D gene is possibly TRBD1 (5 bases). The CDR3 is 17 residues long. Germline V gives CDR1 SGHDT, CDR2 YYEEEE. The germline V and J ends were trimmed by 0 bases and 4 bases, with 17 bases remaining between them. In nucleotides, the CDR3 is TGTGCCAGCAGCTTGGAGAGGAGGGGTCGGAGGGGAAACACCATATATTTT. Translating gives CASSLERRGRRGNTIYF.

There are many counts of this clonotype. The V call is TRBV2, the J call TRBJ2-1, with a weak D call TRBD1 (5 bases). From germline, CDR1 is SNHLY and CDR2 FYNNEI. The germline V and J ends were trimmed by 9 bases and 4 bases, with 10 bases remaining between them. This CDR3 is 12 amino acids long. DNA for the CDR3: TGTGCCAGTAGCAGGGTTTACAATGAGCAGTTCTTC. It specifies CASSRVYNEQFF.

Remarks on this clonotype: A much more abundant neighbour one base away suggests this may be a read error. This chain links TRBV7-6 with TRBJ2-2; TRBD1 might be the D (5 bases). The CDR3 consists of 15 residues. V was clipped by 1 base and J by 0 bases, with 6 bases between them. CDR1 is SGHVS, CDR2 FNYEAQ, per germline. Here the CDR3 DNA reads TGTGCCAGCAGCTTAGGGACAACGAACACCGGGGAGCTGTTTTTT. This gives the protein CASSLGTTNTGELFF.

This chain links TRBV12-3 or TRBV12-4 with TRBJ2-7; D not certain. Deletions cut 1 base from V and 7 bases from J, with 5 bases between. The CDR3 has 11 amino acids. CDR3 loop: CASSLGREQYF. CDR3 sequence (DNA): TGTGCCAGCAGTTTAGGGCGGGAGCAGTACTTC.

This chain links TRBV11-2 with TRBJ2-1; TRBD2 aligns across 10 bases. This CDR3 has 15 amino acids. Germline CDR1 reads SGHAT; CDR2 reads FQNNGV. With 5 bases clipped from V and 8 bases from J, the junction kept 9 bases outside the gene matches. CDR3 region: CASSPGSGRVYEQFF. DNA for the CDR3: TGTGCCAGCAGCCCGGGCAGCGGGAGGGTCTATGAGCAGTTCTTC.

The genes are TRBV9 and TRBJ1-1; tentative D call: TRBD1 (6 bases). The germline V gene encodes CDR1 SGDLS and CDR2 YYNGEE. The CDR3 spans 17 residues. V was shortened by 4 bases and J by 2 bases, with 21 bases between the two germline ends. The DNA for the CDR3 is TGTGCCAGCAGCTACTCGGACAGCACTCCACGAAACACTGAAGCTTTCTTT. Its protein is CASSYSDSTPRNTEAFF.

This clonotype came up many times. This chain joins TRBV20-1 and TRBJ2-7; 10 positions match TRBD2. The germline CDR1 and CDR2 sequences are DFQATT and SNEGSKA (reference sequence). The length of the CDR3 is 16 residues. The J segment lost 4 bases and the V segment lost 6 bases, leaving 15 bases of the junction unmatched. The CDR3 is CSAIPTSSGSLYEQYF. The CDR3, as DNA: TGCAGTGCCATTCCGACATCTAGCGGGAGTTTATACGAGCAGTACTTC.

This clonotype was counted many times. The junction departs from germline at one end; a sequencing error may be responsible. This chain uses TRBV7-2 with TRBJ2-3; TRBD2 aligns across 10 bases. Germline V CDR1 and CDR2: SGHTA, FQGNSA. The CDR3 covers 15 residues. The CDR3 loop is CASSLAGVGTDTQYF. The CDR3 DNA follows: TGTGCCAGCAGCCTAGCGGGAGTCGGTACAGATACGCAGTATTTT. Variable domain in full (rest from reference TRBV7-2 and TRBJ2-3): GAGVSQSPSNKVTEKGKDVELRCDPISGHTALYWYRQSLGQGLEFLIYFQGNSAPDKSGLPSDRFSAERTGGSVSTLTIQRTQQEDSAVYLCASSLAGVGTDTQYFGPGTRLTVL.

This clonotype was picked up a small number of times. The gene calls are TRBV3-1 and TRBJ1-5; 8 bases fit TRBD1. The CDR3 is made up of 15 amino acids. V shed 1 base and J 6 bases; nucleotides not matched to a gene: 5. The germline CDR1 and CDR2 sequences are LGHDT and YNNKEL (reference sequence). The CDR3 is CASSQVGQGSQPQHF. CDR3 DNA sequence: TGTGCCAGCAGCCAAGTTGGACAGGGAAGTCAGCCCCAGCATTTT.

This clonotype has at least ten counts. The J gene is TRBJ2-2, the V gene TRBV6-2 or TRBV6-3; 7 nucleotides align to TRBD1. Germline CDR1 and CDR2: MNHEY and SVGEGT. CDR3 length: 16 amino acids. J gave up 4 bases and V 7 bases, and 12 bases lay outside the gene matches. The CDR3 is CASTRGPGQTTGELFF. CDR3 nucleotides: TGTGCCAGCACCCGCGGTCCGGGACAGACCACCGGGGAGCTGTTTTTT.

This clonotype was seen more than once but under ten times. The chain recombines TRBV4-2 with TRBJ1-3; TRBD1 matches 8 bases. The junction had 5 bases not matched to a gene; V was cut back by 0 bases and J by 4 bases. In germline, CDR1 is LGHNA, CDR2 YNFKEQ. This CDR3 spans 16 amino acids. This CDR3 reads CASSQEGRTGGNTIYF. The CDR3 coding sequence is TGTGCCAGCAGCCAAGAAGGGCGGACAGGGGGAAACACCATATATTTT.

This clonotype was seen many times. The DNA for the CDR3 is TGTGCCAGCAGCTTAAAGCTCCCCCCGGGTGAGCAGTTCTTC. The encoded protein is CASSLKLPPGEQFF. This rearrangement joins TRBV7-8 to TRBJ2-1; no clear D. The V and J ends lost 2 bases and 9 bases respectively, with 14 bases between them. This CDR3 comprises 14 residues. The germline V gene encodes CDR1 SGHVS and CDR2 FQNEAQ.

This clonotype was recorded many times. The V call is TRBV11-3, the J call TRBJ2-7; D gene uncertain. V was cut by 0 bases and J by 6 bases, with 9 bases left in between. The V gene's germline CDR1 is SGHNT and CDR2 YENEEA. The CDR3 loop spans 13 amino acids. CDR3 in DNA: TGTGCCAGCAGCTTAGAACTCACAACCGAGCAGTACTTC. Protein product: CASSLELTTEQYF.

The table lists this clonotype with many counts. The rearrangement links TRBV7-9 to TRBJ2-1, with D unresolved. Germline CDR1 reads SEHNR; CDR2 reads FQNEAQ (reference sequence). The V and J ends lost 3 bases and 0 bases respectively, with 6 bases between them. The CDR3 has 14 residues. This CDR3 reads CASSFQSSYNEQFF. Written as DNA, the CDR3 is TGTGCCAGCAGCTTTCAGAGCTCCTACAATGAGCAGTTCTTC.

There are many counts of this clonotype. The chain recombines TRBV11-1 with TRBJ2-3; D remains ambiguous. Germline V gene lookup returns CDR1 SGHAT and CDR2 FQDESV (reference sequence). Trimming took 5 bases from V and 5 from J, leaving 11 bases between them. The CDR3 extends over 13 amino acids. The CDR3: CASSVNLGDTQYF. For the CDR3, the DNA is TGTGCCAGCAGCGTAAACCTGGGAGATACGCAGTATTTT.

This clonotype qualifies as medium-sized (0.01 to 0.1%). The chain combines TRBV12-3 or TRBV12-4 with TRBJ2-7, with 10 nucleotides matching TRBD1. The trim removed 4 bases at V and 7 bases at J, leaving 1 base unmatched. This CDR3 is built from 12 residues. CDR3: CASSWTGGEQYF. CDR3 coding DNA: TGTGCCAGCAGTTGGACAGGGGGGGAGCAGTACTTC.

This clonotype was seen ten or more times. The chain combines TRBV18 with TRBJ2-1, with 11 bases identical to TRBD1. The length of the CDR3 is 15 residues. CDR1 and CDR2 from the germline V gene are KGHSH and LQKENI. After removal of 6 bases from V and 10 bases from J, the junction contained 11 bases not matched to a gene. CDR3 region: CASSRTGGSGKEQFF. The CDR3 DNA is TGTGCCAGCTCCCGGACAGGGGGCTCAGGGAAGGAGCAGTTCTTC.

This clonotype was detected ten times or more. The J gene is TRBJ1-2, the V gene TRBV24-1, with D perhaps TRBD1 (6 bases). Germline V lookup: CDR1 KGHDR, CDR2 SFDVKD. The V end was cut by 3 bases, the J end by 4 bases, with 8 bases between. The CDR3 sequence is 13 residues long. CDR3 sequence: CATSDADSYGYTF. The DNA of the CDR3 is TGTGCCACCAGTGATGCGGACAGCTATGGCTACACCTTC.

The rearrangement uses TRBV13 and TRBJ2-1; 7 positions match TRBD2. This CDR3 is built from 15 residues. Germline assignment: CDR1 PRHDT and CDR2 FYEKMQ (reference sequence). The V gene end was trimmed by 4 bases and the J gene end by 5 bases; junction bases not matched to a gene: 8. CDR3 sequence reads: CASSSRAGVNNEQFF. For the CDR3, the DNA is TGTGCCAGCAGCTCCAGGGCGGGGGTCAACAATGAGCAGTTCTTC.

The table lists this clonotype with many counts. A read error may account for a junction end that differs from germline. The chain links TRBV20-1 to TRBJ1-1, with D tentatively TRBD1 (6 bases). The CDR3 sequence is 15 residues long. Germline V gives CDR1 DFQATT, CDR2 SNEGSKA (reference sequence). The CDR3 region is CSALGGGLRNTDAFF. Written as DNA, the CDR3 is TGCAGTGCCCTCGGAGGGGGTTTGAGGAACACTGATGCTTTCTTT.

Ten or more counts support this clonotype. The V gene is TRBV18, the J gene TRBJ1-6; D is unresolved. The CDR3 covers 13 residues. Germline CDR1 KGHSH, CDR2 LQKENI. V was clipped by 6 bases and J by 4 bases, with 7 bases between them. CDR3 protein: CASSDTYNSPLHF. For the CDR3, the DNA is TGTGCCAGCTCTGACACTTATAATTCACCCCTCCACTTT.

This clonotype was picked up many times. The CDR3 sequence is CSAAAGSYTF. The CDR3 DNA sequence: TGCAGCGCGGCCGCGGGTAGCTACACCTTC. V and J are TRBV29-1 and TRBJ1-2, with no clear D. This CDR3 has 10 residues. CDR1 is SQVTM, CDR2 ANQGSEA, per germline. V was cut by 7 bases and J by 9 bases, with 12 bases left in between. Drawing the rest from reference TRBV29-1 and TRBJ1-2, the complete variable domain is SAVISQKPSRDICQRGTSLTIQCQVDSQVTMMFWYRQQPGQSLTLIATANQGSEATYESGFVIDKFPISRPNLTFSTLTVSNMSPEDSSIYLCSAAAGSYTFGSGTRLTVV.

A word on this clonotype: One junction end disagrees with the germline gene, perhaps due to a read error. V usage is TRBV7-7 and J usage is TRBJ2-7; TRBD1 is a possible D gene (5 bases). The CDR3 is made up of 14 amino acids. From germline, CDR1 is SSHAT and CDR2 FNYEAQ (reference sequence). CDR3 residues: CASSLYQGPYEQYF. DNA of the CDR3: TGTGCTAGCAGCTTATATCAGGGTCCCTACGAGCAGTACTTC.

The V and J genes are TRBV5-1 and TRBJ2-5; 8 bases are a match to TRBD2. The CDR3 consists of 15 residues. Germline V lookup: CDR1 SGHRS, CDR2 YFSETQ. J gave up 2 bases and V 2 bases, and 5 bases lay outside the gene matches. In DNA, the CDR3 is TGCGCCAGCAGCTTATCGAGCGGGGGACAAGAGACCCAGTACTTC. It translates to CASSLSSGGQETQYF.